This T cell receptor beta chain was identified in a study of blood T cell repertoires in COVID-19. As for the study in general: Spain, Italy and the United States supplied samples that represented acute and convalescent COVID-19. PBMCs, B-cell-depleted T cells, or T cells were the source of the cDNA or gDNA that made up the material.

Germline V gives CDR1 MNHEY, CDR2 SVGAGI. Between the trimmed V and J ends, which lost 0 bases and 5 bases, there was a span of 12 bases. This CDR3 is 15 amino acids long. Original data processing: Estimation of nucleated cell counts was performed using reference gene primer amplification. The table came from immunoSEQ multiplex PCR; TCRdb's copy has only in-frame clones and leaves some out. V, J and clone size are those of that table, while D and trimming were read from the DNA. The sample carries 100,000 to 150,000 clones, approximately 85% recorded once. Seattle patients were enrolled during active infection and followed longitudinally.

The chain employs TRBV6-5 and TRBJ2-3; tentatively, D is TRBD1 (6 bases). What was sequenced was peripheral blood. This TCR came from a woman older than 75 with COVID-19, enrolled during active disease. CDR3 DNA sequence: TGTGCCAGCAGTTACTCTCCGGACAGAGAAGATACGCAGTATTTT. Translating gives CASSYSPDREDTQYF.